The 24 T cell receptor beta chains below were found in one sample sequenced in a study of OX40 agonist ivuxolimab in advanced cancers. To prepare the library, the immunoSEQ multiplex PCR assay was applied. TCRdb carries this immuneACCESS record with in-frame sequences only. Its versions omit some clonotypes, under half of them owing to an unresolved V gene in the studies checked, with the rest unexplained. A total of about 46,000 clones appear in this sample, roughly four fifths of them only once. Of the sample, approximately 2% falls within the top ten clones. Sequencing used CD4+ or CD8+ T cells sorted from blood, obtained in a trial of the OX40 agonist ivuxolimab. All receptors derive from an adult with an advanced solid tumor such as melanoma, head and neck, liver or kidney cancer.

The chain uses TRBV4-2 and TRBJ1-4; D remains unclear. There are 13 residues in the CDR3. Per germline, CDR1 LGHNA and CDR2 YNFKEQ. V lost 0 bases, J lost 8 bases, and 7 bases lay in between. CDR3 in amino acids: CASSQDAGEKLFF. The CDR3 DNA follows: TGTGCCAGCAGCCAAGACGCTGGAGAAAAACTGTTTTTT.

The J gene is TRBJ1-1, the V gene TRBV29-1; no definite D call. The germline CDR1 and CDR2 sequences are SQVTM and ANQGSEA. The V end was cut by 5 bases, the J end by 6 bases, with 19 bases between. CDR3 length: 14 residues. The CDR3 is CSVNRGRLSPEAFF. Here the CDR3 DNA reads TGCAGCGTTAACCGGGGTCGGTTAAGTCCTGAAGCTTTCTTT.

The genes are TRBV4-1 and TRBJ2-2; 12 bases are shared with TRBD2. The CDR3 has 16 amino acids. Germline CDR1 is MGHRA and CDR2 is YSYEKL. V lost 5 bases, J lost 2 bases, and 3 bases stayed unmatched. The CDR3 DNA reads TGCGCCAGCAGCGCCGGACTAGCGGGAAACACCGGGGAGCTGTTTTTT. It encodes CASSAGLAGNTGELFF.

The chain has TRBV6-5 and TRBJ2-3; 8 positions match TRBD2. The V and J ends lost 4 bases and 0 bases, in that order; junction bases with no gene match: 6. The CDR3 is made up of 16 amino acids. Germline V lookup: CDR1 MNHEY, CDR2 SVGAGI. CDR3 nucleotides: TGTGCCAGCAGTTCAGGGGCGGGGGGAAGCACAGATACGCAGTATTTT. Amino acid sequence: CASSSGAGGSTDTQYF.

This clone was picked up a small number of times. V and J are TRBV5-1 and TRBJ2-2, with TRBD2 matching over 7 bases. CDR1 and CDR2 (germline): SGHRS, YFSETQ. Germline trimming cut 4 bases from V and 4 bases from J; bases unmatched to any gene: 13. The CDR3 totals 17 residues. DNA for the CDR3: TGCGCCAGCAGCCCCTTCAGGGCCTCGGGGGGCACCGGGGAGCTGTTTTTT. Translated: CASSPFRASGGTGELFF.

This chain connects TRBV5-4 to TRBJ2-1, with 7 bases matching TRBD2. The V gene end was trimmed by 4 bases and the J gene end by 1 base; junction bases not matched to a gene: 5. CDR1 and CDR2 (germline): SGHNT, YYREEE (reference sequence). The CDR3 covers 15 residues. The CDR3 DNA sequence: TGTGCCAGCAGCCCGCGGGGAGGGTCCTACAATGAGCAGTTCTTC. This encodes CASSPRGGSYNEQFF.

V gene TRBV19 combines with J gene TRBJ2-1; the D gene is possibly TRBD1 (6 bases). The V and J ends lost 8 bases and 0 bases respectively, with 14 bases between them. This CDR3 comprises 15 residues. The germline V gene has CDR1 LNHDA and CDR2 SQIVND (reference sequence). The CDR3, as DNA: TGTGCCAGTTGGGGGCGGGCCGGCTCCTACAATGAGCAGTTCTTC. This sequence encodes CASWGRAGSYNEQFF.

The rearrangement uses TRBV11-2 and TRBJ1-1; D not resolved. Germline lookup yields CDR1 SGHAT and CDR2 FQNNGV. The length of the CDR3 is 15 residues. Trimming took 2 bases from V and 1 from J, leaving 11 bases between them. Written as DNA, the CDR3 is TGTGCCAGCAGCTTAAAGCGTCTTGGGAACACTGAAGCTTTCTTT. Amino acids: CASSLKRLGNTEAFF.

This sequence joins TRBV2 and TRBJ1-4, with D unclear. Per the germline V gene, CDR1 is SNHLY and CDR2 is FYNNEI. The CDR3 is made up of 11 amino acids. Trimming removed 8 bases from V and 9 bases from J, with 10 bases in between. The CDR3 DNA reads TGTGCCAGCGGTGCCGTGAAAAAACTGTTTTTT. It is translated as CASGAVKKLFF.

The V and J genes are TRBV6-4 and TRBJ1-2; TRBD1 might be the D (6 bases). This CDR3 is 14 amino acids long. Germline V CDR1 and CDR2: MRHNA, SNTAGT. V was pared by 6 bases and J by 2 bases, with 13 bases between. The CDR3 is CASSPTGSNYGYTF. The CDR3 DNA is TGTGCCAGCAGCCCAACAGGGAGCAACTATGGCTACACCTTC.

This clone was counted a single time. The chain combines TRBV19 with TRBJ2-5, with D hard to call. V was shortened by 3 bases and J by 4 bases, with 12 bases between the two germline ends. The germline V gene encodes CDR1 LNHDA and CDR2 SQIVND (reference sequence). The CDR3 is 14 residues long. Here the CDR3 DNA reads TGTGCCAGTAGTATCTTCAGCTTTGGAGAGACCCAGTACTTC. Translating gives CASSIFSFGETQYF.

This sequence joins TRBV5-1 and TRBJ2-2; unclear D gene. Germline V gives CDR1 SGHRS, CDR2 YFSETQ. The ends were cut back, 4 bases at V and 4 bases at J, with 17 bases in the middle. There are 16 residues in the CDR3. CDR3 residues: CASSPPGLLSTGELFF. DNA of the CDR3: TGCGCCAGCAGCCCACCCGGGCTCCTCTCCACCGGGGAGCTGTTTTTT.

The J gene is TRBJ2-3, the V gene TRBV30; 10 bases fit TRBD2. The CDR3 sequence is 15 residues long. Germline CDR1 is GTSNPN and CDR2 is SVGIG (reference sequence). With V trimmed by 1 base and J by 2 bases, 3 bases remained unmatched. Here the CDR3 reads CAWSGTSGSTDTQYF. The CDR3 region has the DNA TGTGCCTGGAGTGGGACTAGCGGATCCACAGATACGCAGTATTTT. The variable domain in full, completed from reference TRBV30 and TRBJ2-3, reads SQTIHQWPATLVQPVGSPLSLECTVEGTSNPNLYWYRQAAGRGLQLLFYSVGIGQISSEVPQNLSASRPQDRQFILSSKKLLLSDSGFYLCAWSGTSGSTDTQYFGPGTRLTVL.

This clone was seen once. This chain joins TRBV7-9 and TRBJ1-1; D is undetermined. Germline CDR1 SEHNR, CDR2 FQNEAQ (reference sequence). V was trimmed by 2 bases and J by 4 bases, leaving 8 bases between them. CDR3 length: 13 amino acids. The CDR3, as DNA: TGTGCCAGCAGCTTAAGATGGGGCACTGAAGCTTTCTTT. Protein sequence: CASSLRWGTEAFF.

This chain links TRBV6-6 with TRBJ1-1, with 7 bases aligning to TRBD1. Germline CDR1 and CDR2: MNHNY and SVGAGI (reference sequence). Trimming took 6 bases from V and 7 from J; bases not matched to a gene: 8. The CDR3 totals 13 residues. The CDR3 is CASSKTGEFEAFF. CDR3 DNA sequence: TGTGCCAGCAGCAAAACAGGGGAGTTTGAAGCTTTCTTT.

The chain joins TRBV5-6 to TRBJ1-4; D not resolved. Germline V lookup: CDR1 SGHDT, CDR2 YYEEEE. This CDR3 has 13 residues. Trimming took off 5 bases at V and 6 bases at J, with 11 bases between the two ends. The CDR3 loop is CASSFLKDEKLFF. CDR3 bases: TGTGCCAGCAGTTTCCTTAAAGATGAAAAACTGTTTTTT.

DNA for the CDR3: TGTGCCAGCAGTAAGGGACGAAGAGAGACCCAGTACTTC. Translated: CASSKGRRETQYF. V is TRBV7-3 and J is TRBJ2-5; either TRBD1 or TRBD2 may fit D (5 bases each). Germline V gene sequence: CDR1 SGHTA, CDR2 FQGTGA. V lost 6 bases, J lost 4 bases, and 12 bases lay in between. The CDR3 has 13 residues.

The chain employs TRBV25-1 and TRBJ1-4; D remains ambiguous. The germline gives CDR1 MGHDK, CDR2 SYGVNS. The CDR3 contains 15 residues. V was shortened by 6 bases and J by 0 bases, with 11 bases between the two germline ends. CDR3 residues: CASSLRAATNEKLFF. The DNA of the CDR3 is TGTGCCAGCAGCCTCCGGGCTGCAACTAATGAAAAACTGTTTTTT.

This chain uses TRBV25-1 with TRBJ2-3; possible D gene TRBD1, 6 bases. Deletions cut 4 bases from V and 3 bases from J, with 11 bases between. Germline lookup yields CDR1 MGHDK and CDR2 SYGVNS. This CDR3 spans 14 amino acids. In DNA form, the CDR3 reads TGTGCCAGCAGTGTTGGGGACATTACAGATACGCAGTATTTT. Translation: CASSVGDITDTQYF.

This clone showed up just a few times. The gene calls are TRBV27 and TRBJ2-7; possibly TRBD1 for D (6 bases). CDR1 and CDR2 from the germline V gene are MNHEY and SMNVEV (reference sequence). The length of the CDR3 is 15 residues. Trimming left V 6 bases short and J 3 bases short, with 18 bases between. CDR3 sequence (DNA): TGTGCCAGCAGATCTACGGGACAAAGGGTCTACGAGCAGTACTTC. This translates into CASRSTGQRVYEQYF.

The J gene is TRBJ1-2, the V gene TRBV5-1; TRBD1 aligns across 8 bases. Germline assignment: CDR1 SGHRS and CDR2 YFSETQ. The CDR3 consists of 14 residues. V was clipped by 2 bases and J by 3 bases; unmatched bases: 3. The CDR3 loop is CASSLPGQDYGYTF. DNA for the CDR3: TGCGCCAGCAGCTTACCGGGACAGGACTATGGCTACACCTTC.

The sample holds a few counts of this clone. The chain carries TRBV28 and TRBJ1-2, with D perhaps matching TRBD1 (5 bases). Trimming removed 3 bases at V and 10 bases at J, with 9 bases between. CDR3 length: 11 amino acids. CDR1 is MDHEN, CDR2 SYDVKM, per germline. The CDR3 protein is CASSFQGIYTF. The CDR3 bases are TGTGCCAGCAGTTTTCAGGGTATCTACACCTTC.

The J gene is TRBJ2-1, the V gene TRBV10-1; a weak D match, TRBD1 (6 bases). CDR1 and CDR2 (germline): WNHNN, SYGVQD (reference sequence). CDR3 length: 14 residues. The germline V and J ends were trimmed by 0 bases and 6 bases, with 9 bases remaining between them. CDR3 nucleotide sequence: TGCGCCAGCAGTGAGTCGACCAGGGGCAATGAGCAGTTCTTC. This translates into CASSESTRGNEQFF.

V gene TRBV6-5 combines with J gene TRBJ1-2; D ambiguous. This CDR3 region has 14 residues. V gave up 2 bases and J gave up 2 bases, with 9 bases separating them. In germline, CDR1 is MNHEY, CDR2 SVGAGI. The CDR3 region is CASSYDHRNYGYTF. The CDR3 bases are TGTGCCAGCAGTTACGACCACAGAAACTATGGCTACACCTTC.